This T cell receptor beta chain was sequenced for a study of T-cell memory formation after mild COVID-19. Study-wide findings and caveats: Among clones contracting day 15 to 85, CD4/CD8 was balanced, whereas later expanders leaned CD4+.

TCRdb re-called the 5' RACE reads through MiXCR, storing one row per CDR3 protein. The profile shows fewer than 650,000 distinct CDR3 sequences, about a fifth of them singletons. Deletions cut 0 bases from V and 5 bases from J, with 10 bases between. The CDR3 is 14 amino acids. Looked up from germline, CDR1 is MGHRA and CDR2 is YSYEKL. This clonotype was seen ten or more times. Its antigen remains unknown. The material sequenced was PBMCs or a T cell subset sorted from them (not recorded which). The chain is built from TRBV4-1 and TRBJ1-1; D not certain. This sequence was found in an adult woman who had mild COVID-19 (a few samples of this study predate the infection). Cell type and time point are not known. CDR3 region: CASSQEDLRTEAFF. DNA of the CDR3: TGCGCCAGCAGCCAAGAGGATCTGCGGACTGAAGCTTTCTTT.